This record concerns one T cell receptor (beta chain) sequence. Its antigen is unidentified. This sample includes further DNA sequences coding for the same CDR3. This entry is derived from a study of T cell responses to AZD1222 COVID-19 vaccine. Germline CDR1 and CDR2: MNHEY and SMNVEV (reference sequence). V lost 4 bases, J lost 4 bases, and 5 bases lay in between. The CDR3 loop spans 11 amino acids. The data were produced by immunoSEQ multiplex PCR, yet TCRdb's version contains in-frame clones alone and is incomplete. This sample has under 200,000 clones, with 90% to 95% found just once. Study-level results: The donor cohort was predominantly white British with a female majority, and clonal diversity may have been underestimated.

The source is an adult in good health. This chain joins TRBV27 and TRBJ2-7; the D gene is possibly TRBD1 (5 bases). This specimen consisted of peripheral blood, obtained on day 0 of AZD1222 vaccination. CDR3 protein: CASSSGYEQYF. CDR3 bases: TGTGCCAGCAGTTCAGGGTACGAGCAGTACTTC.